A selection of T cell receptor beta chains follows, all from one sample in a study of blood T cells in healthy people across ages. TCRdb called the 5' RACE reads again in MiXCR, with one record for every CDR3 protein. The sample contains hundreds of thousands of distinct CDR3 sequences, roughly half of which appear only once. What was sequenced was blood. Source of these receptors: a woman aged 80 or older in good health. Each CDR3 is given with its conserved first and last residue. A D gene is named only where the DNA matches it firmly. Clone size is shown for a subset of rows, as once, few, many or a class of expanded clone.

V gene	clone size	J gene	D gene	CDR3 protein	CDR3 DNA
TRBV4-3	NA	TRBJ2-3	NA	CASSRGVVGSTDTQYF	TGCGCCAGCAGCCGGGGAGTAGTTGGGAGCACAGATACGCAGTATTTT
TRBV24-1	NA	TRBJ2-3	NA	CATSDYGGTDTQYF	TGTGCCACCAGTGACTATGGGGGCACAGATACGCAGTATTTT
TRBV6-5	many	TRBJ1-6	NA	CASSATTEDLHF	TGTGCCAGCAGTGCCACCACAGAGGACCTCCACTTT
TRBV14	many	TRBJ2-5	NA	CASSHHSYQETQYF	TGTGCCAGCAGCCACCATTCGTACCAAGAGACCCAGTACTTC
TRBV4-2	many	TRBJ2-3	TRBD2	CASSQGTSGSSTDTQYF	TGTGCCAGCAGCCAAGGGACTAGCGGTTCTAGCACAGATACGCAGTATTTT
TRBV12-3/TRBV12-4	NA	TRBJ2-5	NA	CASSPLGTLQETQYF	TGTGCCAGCAGTCCACTCGGGACTTTACAAGAGACCCAGTACTTC
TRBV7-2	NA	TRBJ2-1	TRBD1	CASSLGVGQAYNEQFF	TGTGCCAGCAGCTTAGGAGTGGGACAGGCCTACAATGAGCAGTTCTTC
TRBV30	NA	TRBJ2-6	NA	CASDMSQGANVLTF	TGTGCCTCCGACATGTCTCAAGGGGCCAACGTCCTGACTTTC
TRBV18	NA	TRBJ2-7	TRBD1	CASSRGQIYEQYF	TGTGCCAGCTCACGGGGACAGATCTACGAGCAGTACTTC
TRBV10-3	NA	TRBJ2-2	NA	CAAQGRAHGELFF	TGTGCCGCACAGGGCAGGGCGCACGGGGAGCTGTTTTTT
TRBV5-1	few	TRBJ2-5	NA	CASGAQGSQETQYF	TGCGCCAGCGGAGCACAGGGCAGCCAAGAGACCCAGTACTTC
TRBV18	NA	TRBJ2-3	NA	CASSPSTGRGTDTQYF	TGTGCCAGCTCACCCTCGACAGGGAGGGGCACAGATACGCAGTATTTT
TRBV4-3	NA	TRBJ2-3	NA	CASSQDGGGIGDTQYF	TGCGCCAGCAGCCAAGACGGGGGAGGCATAGGGGATACGCAGTATTTT
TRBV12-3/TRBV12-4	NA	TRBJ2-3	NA	CASRDDARGDTQYF	TGTGCCAGCAGGGATGATGCTAGGGGCGACACGCAGTATTTT
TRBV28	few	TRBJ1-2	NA	CASSFDRGYGYTF	TGTGCCAGCAGCTTCGACAGAGGCTATGGCTACACCTTC
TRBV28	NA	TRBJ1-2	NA	CASSREGYTF	TGTGCCAGCAGTAGAGAAGGCTACACCTTC
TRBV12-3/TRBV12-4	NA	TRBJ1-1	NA	CASSPKGSEAFF	TGTGCCAGCAGTCCAAAGGGGTCTGAAGCTTTCTTT
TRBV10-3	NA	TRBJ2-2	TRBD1	CAISESAQGYTGELFF	TGTGCCATCAGTGAGTCGGCACAGGGGTACACCGGGGAGCTGTTTTTT
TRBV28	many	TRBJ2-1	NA	CASSLSNEQFF	TGTGCCAGCAGTTTATCCAATGAGCAGTTCTTC
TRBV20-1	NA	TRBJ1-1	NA	CGARPARGNTEAFF	TGCGGTGCTAGACCGGCGAGGGGAAACACTGAAGCTTTCTTT
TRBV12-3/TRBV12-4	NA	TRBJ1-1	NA	CASSVVDDTEAFF	TGTGCCAGCAGTGTAGTCGATGACACTGAAGCTTTCTTT
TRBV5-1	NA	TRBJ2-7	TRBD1	CASSIGTGSYEQYF	TGCGCCAGCAGCATAGGGACAGGCTCCTACGAGCAGTACTTC
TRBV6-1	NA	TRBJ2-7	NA	CASQTDRGVNEQYF	TGTGCCAGCCAGACTGATAGGGGGGTCAACGAGCAGTACTTC